Listed below are T cell receptor beta chains from one sample, sequenced in a study of radiotherapy plus CTLA-4 blockade in lung cancer. Clones were read by immunoSEQ multiplex PCR, and TCRdb kept only the in-frame ones, dropping some. This sample has 20,000 to 25,000 clones, with around 66% found just once. The sample here was peripheral blood, taken from a patient treated with radiotherapy plus ipilimumab. These receptors all stem from a human donor with non-small cell lung cancer who had stable disease on radiotherapy plus ipilimumab. Each CDR3 is given without its conserved first and last residue.

CDR3 protein,J gene,V gene,CDR3 length
ASSFSGSTDTQY,TRBJ2-3,TRBV5-4,12
ASSEGWSSYNEQF,TRBJ2-1,TRBV9,13
ASSGGLAGRTDTQY,TRBJ2-3,TRBV9,14
ASSFRSGSYNEQF,TRBJ2-1,TRBV7-2,13
ASSTAAGGVGEQF,TRBJ2-1,TRBV19,13
ASSPTRDRNIQY,TRBJ2-4,TRBV27,12
APLGPGGLAVGEQY,TRBJ2-7,TRBV19,14
ASSFRSNTEAF,TRBJ1-1,TRBV27,11
ASSITAGLAGARYEQY,TRBJ2-7,TRBV19,16
ASSPRAGRGTDTQY,TRBJ2-3,TRBV7-6,14
ASNMGRNRYEQY,TRBJ2-7,TRBV7-2,12